The T cell receptor (beta chain) described here comes from a study of cytomegalovirus exposure and HLA in healthy donors. Primers: 60 Vbeta forward and 13 Jbeta reverse. Method: immunoSEQ multiplex PCR; TCRdb's copy keeps in-frame clones and lacks some. The sample yields approximately 79,000 clones, about 78% seen once. This TCR came from a man between 40 and 49 years old in good health and CMV-seronegative. Sequenced: PBMCs.

The CDR3 sequence is CASSLAGGLTYNEQFF. The CDR3 DNA follows: TGTGCCAGTAGCCTAGCGGGAGGGCTAACCTACAATGAGCAGTTCTTC. The rearrangement links TRBV19 to TRBJ2-1; 12 nucleotides agree with TRBD2. V lost 6 bases and J lost 2; bases outside the gene matches: 5. The CDR3 is 16 amino acids. The germline V gene encodes CDR1 LNHDA and CDR2 SQIVND (reference sequence).